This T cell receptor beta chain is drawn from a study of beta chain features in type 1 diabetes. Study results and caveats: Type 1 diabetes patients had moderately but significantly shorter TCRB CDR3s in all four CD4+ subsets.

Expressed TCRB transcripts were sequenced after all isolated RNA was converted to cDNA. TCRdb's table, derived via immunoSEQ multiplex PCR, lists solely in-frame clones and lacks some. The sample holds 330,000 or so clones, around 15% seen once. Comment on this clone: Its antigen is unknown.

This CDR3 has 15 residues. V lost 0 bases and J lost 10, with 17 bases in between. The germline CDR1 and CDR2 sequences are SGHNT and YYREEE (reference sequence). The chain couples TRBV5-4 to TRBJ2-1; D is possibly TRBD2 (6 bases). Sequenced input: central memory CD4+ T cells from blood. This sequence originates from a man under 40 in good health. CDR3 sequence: CASSLGGTTLGEQFF. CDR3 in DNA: TGTGCCAGCAGCTTGGGCGGGACCACCCTCGGGGAGCAGTTCTTC.